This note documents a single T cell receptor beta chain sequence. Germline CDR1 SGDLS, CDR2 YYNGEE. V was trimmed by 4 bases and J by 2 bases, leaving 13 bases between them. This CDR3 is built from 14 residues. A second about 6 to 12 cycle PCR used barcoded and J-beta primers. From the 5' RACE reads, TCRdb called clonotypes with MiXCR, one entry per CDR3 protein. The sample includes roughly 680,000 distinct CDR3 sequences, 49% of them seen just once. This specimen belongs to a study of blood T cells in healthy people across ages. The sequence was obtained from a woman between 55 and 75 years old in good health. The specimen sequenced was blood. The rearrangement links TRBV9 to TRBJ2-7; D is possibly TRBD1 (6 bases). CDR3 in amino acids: CASSPLRTAYEQYF. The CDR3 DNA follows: TGTGCCAGCAGCCCTCTACGGACAGCCTACGAGCAGTACTTC.